This T cell receptor (beta chain) was documented in a study of control samples from healthy donors and cancer patients. V gave up 6 bases and J gave up 1 base, with 9 bases separating them. CDR3 length equals 13 residues. The repertoire was sequenced with immunoSEQ multiplex PCR; TCRdb's copy has only in-frame clones and lacks some. The sample carries about 130,000 clones, 92% recorded once. The source of this sequence is a woman aged 45 to 65 in good health. Sequenced: blood. The J gene is TRBJ1-2, the V gene TRBV12-3 or TRBV12-4; D uncertain. The DNA for the CDR3 is TGTGCCAGCAGGAAGACGGTTAACTATGGCTACACCTTC. Residues: CASRKTVNYGYTF.